In this sample, the clone carrying this TCR beta chain turned up many times. Its target is unknown. CDR3 length: 16 amino acids. Germline V lookup: CDR1 SGHTA, CDR2 FQGNSA. Trimming pared 5 bases from V and 5 bases from J, leaving 19 bases between. TCRdb re-called the 5' RACE reads through MiXCR, storing one row per CDR3 protein. Of 250,000 to 300,000 distinct CDR3 sequences listed, roughly 9% are singletons. This sample was taken from a study of identical twins. The study, taken as a whole, reports: Beta out-of-frame sequences showed weaker excess twin sharing.

These data also featured in a second study, about yellow fever vaccine responses in identical twins.

Sequencing was carried out using CD8+ T cells sorted from blood. The chain carries TRBV7-2 and TRBJ2-1, with D tentatively TRBD2 (5 bases). The receptor comes from a woman aged 18-29 years in good health. This CDR3 is CASSDRGGSYDNEQFF. CDR3 DNA: TGTGCCAGCAGCGATCGTGGTGGGAGTTATGACAATGAGCAGTTCTTC.